This TCR beta chain derives from a study of blood T cell repertoires in COVID-19. Across the whole study: PBMCs, B-cell-depleted T cells, or T cells provided the cDNA or gDNA that made up the material.

Germline V lookup: CDR1 SGHAT, CDR2 FQNNGV. The CDR3 runs 11 residues. Unmatched junction bases numbered 1, after V lost 5 bases and J lost 6 bases. Patients in Seattle were enrolled during active infection, then followed longitudinally. The table came from immunoSEQ multiplex PCR; TCRdb's copy has only in-frame clones and leaves some out. Counted here are 100,000 to 150,000 clones, about 90% occurring once; the ten biggest clones make up 3.5% to 4.5%. The receptor's source is a woman aged 60-70 years with COVID-19, enrolled during active disease. This sequence joins TRBV11-2 and TRBJ2-7; 7 bases map to TRBD2. Sequenced material: peripheral blood. For the CDR3, the DNA is TGTGCCAGCAGCGGGGGGGGCGAGCAGTACTTC. It encodes CASSGGGEQYF.